This TCR beta chain is drawn from a study of regulatory T cells in long-lasting Graves disease. Study conclusions and caveats: Persistent Graves' disease cases displayed lower TCR diversity than newly diagnosed ones.

At least ten counts were recorded for this clonotype. The target antigen is unknown. In building TCR beta libraries, iRepertoire HTBI primers were used together with Arm-PCR of CDR3 regions. TCRdb ran MiXCR on the multiplex PCR reads and lists one entry per CDR3 protein. The profile shows hundreds of thousands of distinct CDR3 sequences, less than 15% of them singletons. Time point of the sample: newly diagnosed GD, antithyroid drugs for less than 3 months. PBMC RNA was the source of the TCR library. In germline, CDR1 is SQVTM, CDR2 ANQGSEA. V shed 5 bases, J shed 7 bases, and the junction held 4 bases outside the gene matches. The CDR3 is 12 amino acids. This sample was shared with a second study, whose subject was T cells in Graves' hyperthyroidism and ophthalmopathy.

The TCR comes from a man under 40 with Graves disease. The input for sequencing was peripheral blood mononuclear cells (PBMCs), taken at new diagnosis, from a patient treated with antithyroid drugs. V usage is TRBV29-1 and J usage is TRBJ1-2; 10 bases align to TRBD1. The CDR3 loop is CSVQTGGGGYTF. CDR3 coding DNA: TGCAGCGTTCAGACAGGGGGCGGTGGCTACACCTTC.